The clone carrying this T cell receptor beta chain was observed a handful of times. Antigen: not known. These data belong to a study of T cell repertoires in aging, cancer and after chemotherapy. General study results and limits: Untreated cancer patients had significantly lower blood TCR diversity than age-matched healthy donors. Loss of evenness, beyond lost richness, contributed to age-related TCR diversity decline in cancer patients. Hematological cancer patients had lymphoid organ infiltration that may impair thymic emigration or T cell expansion.

Germline V CDR1 and CDR2: SGHTA, FQGNSA. The CDR3 spans 13 residues. Trimming removed 1 base at V and 7 bases at J, with 8 bases between. Multiplex touch-down PCR with TRB-A/B primers amplified rearranged V-D-J TRB sequences. MiXCR was run by TCRdb on the multiplex PCR reads, yielding one entry per CDR3 protein. The sample shows 4,500 to 5,000 distinct CDR3 sequences, around 33% of them seen only once. Peripheral blood genomic DNA, not sorted cells or RNA, was the template. This chain joins TRBV7-2 and TRBJ2-1; D gene unclear. The sequence derives from a human donor with a blood cancer. Sequencing input: blood. The chain's CDR3 is CASSLGRSNEQFF. CDR3 bases: TGTGCCAGCAGCTTAGGGCGATCAAATGAGCAGTTCTTC.